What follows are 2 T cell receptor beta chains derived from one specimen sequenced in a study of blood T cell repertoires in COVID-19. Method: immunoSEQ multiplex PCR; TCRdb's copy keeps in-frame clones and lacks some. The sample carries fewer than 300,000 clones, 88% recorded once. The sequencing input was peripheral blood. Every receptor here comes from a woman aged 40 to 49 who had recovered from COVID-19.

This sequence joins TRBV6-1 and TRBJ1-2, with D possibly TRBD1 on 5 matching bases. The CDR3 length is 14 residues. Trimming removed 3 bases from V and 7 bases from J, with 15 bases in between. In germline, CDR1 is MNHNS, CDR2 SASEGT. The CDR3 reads CASSEVLLGGGYTF. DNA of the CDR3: TGTGCCAGCAGTGAGGTTCTCCTGGGGGGTGGCTACACCTTC.

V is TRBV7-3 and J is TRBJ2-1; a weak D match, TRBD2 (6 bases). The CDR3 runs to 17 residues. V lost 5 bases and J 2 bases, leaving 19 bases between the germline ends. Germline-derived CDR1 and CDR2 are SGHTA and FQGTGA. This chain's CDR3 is CASSPDPRGTTYNEQFF. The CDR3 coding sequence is TGTGCCAGCAGCCCCGACCCTCGCGGGACCACCTACAATGAGCAGTTCTTC. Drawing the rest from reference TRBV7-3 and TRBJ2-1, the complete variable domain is GAGVSQTPSNKVTEKGKYVELRCDPISGHTALYWYRQSLGQGPEFLIYFQGTGAADDSGLPNDRFFAVRPEGSVSTLKIQRTERGDSAVYLCASSPDPRGTTYNEQFFGPGTRLTVL.